A single sample gave rise to the 30 T cell receptor beta chains below, sequenced in a study of blood T cell repertoires in COVID-19. TCRdb's copy holds only in-frame clones and misses some; the assay was immunoSEQ multiplex PCR. The sample lists 170,000 or so clones, 70% to 90% occurring once. Sequenced sample: peripheral blood. The receptors were sampled from a man aged 60 to 75 with COVID-19, enrolled during active disease.

V and J are TRBV7-3 and TRBJ1-1; 8 bases map to TRBD1. The CDR3 covers 15 residues. The germline V gene encodes CDR1 SGHTA and CDR2 FQGTGA. The V and J ends lost 4 bases and 5 bases, in that order; junction bases with no gene match: 9. CDR3 residues: CASSSVPGGRTEAFF. The CDR3 DNA sequence: TGTGCCAGCAGCTCAGTTCCAGGGGGCAGGACTGAAGCTTTCTTT.

The chain uses TRBV5-8 and TRBJ1-3, with 8 bases that match TRBD1. The V gene's germline CDR1 is SGHTS and CDR2 YDEGEE. CDR3 length: 18 residues. Unmatched junction bases numbered 17, after V lost 6 bases and J lost 3 bases. The CDR3 coding sequence is TGTGCCAGCACCAAACGCCGGGACAGGCAACTTGATGGAAACACCATATATTTT. It yields the protein CASTKRRDRQLDGNTIYF.

The rearrangement joins TRBV4-1 to TRBJ2-3; 8 bases match TRBD2. Germline assignment: CDR1 MGHRA and CDR2 YSYEKL. The CDR3 contains 17 residues. V was pared by 0 bases and J by 2 bases, with 7 bases of the junction left unmatched. CDR3 amino acids: CASSQESAGGLTDTQYF. The DNA of the CDR3 is TGCGCCAGCAGCCAAGAGTCCGCGGGGGGACTCACAGATACGCAGTATTTT.

The rearrangement links TRBV28 to TRBJ1-5; D is ambiguous. CDR3 length: 12 amino acids. V was trimmed by 8 bases and J by 1 base, leaving 6 bases between them. Germline lookup yields CDR1 MDHEN and CDR2 SYDVKM. CDR3 sequence (DNA): TGTGCCAGCTTAATCAGCAATCAGCCCCAGCATTTT. This gives the protein CASLISNQPQHF. The entire variable domain, with the rest obtained from reference TRBV28 and TRBJ1-5, is as follows: DVKVTQSSRYLVKRTGEKVFLECVQDMDHENMFWYRQDPGLGLRLIYFSYDVKMKEKGDIPEGYSVSREKKERFSLILESASTNQTSMYLCASLISNQPQHFGDGTRLSIL.

The rearrangement uses TRBV19 and TRBJ1-5, with TRBD1 matching 10 bases. Germline assignment: CDR1 LNHDA and CDR2 SQIVND (reference sequence). The CDR3 consists of 13 residues. With V trimmed by 9 bases and J by 4 bases, 3 bases remained unmatched. In DNA, the CDR3 is TGTGCCAGCGCGGGACAGGGGAATCAGCCCCAGCATTTT. This gives the protein CASAGQGNQPQHF.

The chain has TRBV7-9 and TRBJ1-2, with a weak D call TRBD1 (6 bases). Germline CDR1 and CDR2: SEHNR and FQNEAQ (reference sequence). V shed 5 bases and J shed 7 bases, with 14 bases lying between them. This CDR3 region has 13 residues. CDR3 nucleotides: TGTGCCAGCAGCCCAGACAGGCTCGGTGGCTACACCTTC. Its protein product is CASSPDRLGGYTF. Together with reference TRBV7-9 and TRBJ1-2, the CDR3 gives the full variable domain: DTGVSQNPRHKITKRGQNVTFRCDPISEHNRLYWYRQTLGQGPEFLTYFQNEAQLEKSRLLSDRFSAERPKGSFSTLEIQRTEQGDSAMYLCASSPDRLGGYTFGSGTRLTVV.

The rearrangement joins TRBV24-1 to TRBJ2-7, with 7 positions matching TRBD1. Germline trimming cut 5 bases from V and 3 bases from J; bases unmatched to any gene: 3. Per germline, CDR1 KGHDR and CDR2 SFDVKD. The CDR3 runs to 13 residues. CDR3 residues: CATSASGGYEQYF. The CDR3 DNA reads TGTGCCACCAGTGCCTCAGGGGGCTACGAGCAGTACTTC.

The chain recombines TRBV7-2 with TRBJ1-2, with a possible D match to TRBD1 (5 bases). The CDR3 extends over 14 amino acids. The ends were cut back, 6 bases at V and 8 bases at J, with 19 bases in the middle. The germline V gene encodes CDR1 SGHTA and CDR2 FQGNSA. The CDR3 DNA reads TGTGCCAGCAGTCGGGAGGTGGGGGGTGTCGGCTACACCTTC. Amino acid sequence: CASSREVGGVGYTF.

The chain carries TRBV5-8 and TRBJ1-5, with 11 bases that match TRBD1. V lost 2 bases to trimming and J lost 1 base; unmatched junction nucleotides: 5. CDR1 and CDR2 from the germline V gene are SGHTS and YDEGEE. The CDR3 is 17 residues long. CDR3 bases: TGTGCCAGCAGCTTCTCCGGACAGGGGGCCAGCAATCAGCCCCAGCATTTT. The encoded protein is CASSFSGQGASNQPQHF.

This clone has just one count. This chain uses TRBV27 with TRBJ1-2, with 7 bases matching TRBD1. Per germline, CDR1 MNHEY and CDR2 SMNVEV (reference sequence). The CDR3 length is 13 residues. Unmatched junction bases numbered 7, after V lost 7 bases and J lost 5 bases. CDR3 DNA: TGTGCCAGCACCACCAGGGGGATATATGGCTACACCTTC. This sequence encodes CASTTRGIYGYTF.

The chain has TRBV30 and TRBJ2-1, with 12 bases lining up with TRBD2. The CDR3 loop spans 16 amino acids. The junction had 5 bases not matched to a gene; V was cut back by 1 base and J by 4 bases. Germline loops: CDR1 GTSNPN, CDR2 SVGIG (reference sequence). The CDR3 sequence is CAWSARLAGDYNEQFF. CDR3 coding DNA: TGTGCCTGGAGTGCCAGACTAGCGGGAGATTACAATGAGCAGTTCTTC.

The V and J genes are TRBV18 and TRBJ2-1; no definite D call. The CDR3 consists of 13 residues. With 8 bases removed from V and 2 bases from J, the gap between germline ends came to 10 bases. Germline loops: CDR1 KGHSH, CDR2 LQKENI. This chain's CDR3 is CASSPFPYNEQFF. CDR3 coding DNA: TGTGCCAGCAGCCCGTTCCCCTACAATGAGCAGTTCTTC.

The gene calls are TRBV5-1 and TRBJ2-7, with 8 bases fitting TRBD2. The CDR3 loop spans 18 amino acids. The trim removed 5 bases at V and 0 bases at J, leaving 16 bases unmatched. Germline assignment: CDR1 SGHRS and CDR2 YFSETQ. CDR3 sequence reads: CASRIGTSDGLSSYEQYF. In DNA, the CDR3 is TGCGCCAGCAGGATCGGGACTAGTGATGGCTTAAGCTCCTACGAGCAGTACTTC.

The chain couples TRBV29-1 to TRBJ2-2, with TRBD1 as a possible D gene (6 bases). Germline V gene data show CDR1 as SQVTM and CDR2 as ANQGSEA. CDR3 length equals 14 residues. V was clipped by 4 bases and J by 7 bases, with 16 bases between them. CDR3 region: CSVVGQTIGGELFF. The CDR3 nucleotides read TGCAGCGTTGTTGGACAGACAATAGGCGGGGAGCTGTTTTTT.

The V call is TRBV3-1 (or the pseudogene TRBV3-2), the J call TRBJ2-7; D is perhaps TRBD2 (6 bases). Deletions cut 1 base from V and 3 bases from J, with 13 bases between. This CDR3 has 15 amino acids. Per germline, CDR1 LGHDT and CDR2 YNNKEL (reference sequence). This chain's CDR3 is CASSQGGAGRYEQYF. The CDR3 DNA sequence: TGTGCCAGCAGCCAAGGCGGAGCGGGTCGCTACGAGCAGTACTTC.

The chain uses TRBV30 and TRBJ1-6, with a possible D match to TRBD1 (5 bases). V was clipped by 3 bases and J by 5 bases, with 11 bases between them. The germline V gene encodes CDR1 GTSNPN and CDR2 SVGIG (reference sequence). This CDR3 spans 14 amino acids. The CDR3 DNA reads as TGTGCCTGGAGGAGGACAAGAGATAATTCACCCCTCCACTTT. Protein: CAWRRTRDNSPLHF.

The genes are TRBV24-1 and TRBJ2-1, with a possible D match to TRBD1 (5 bases). The CDR3 runs 16 residues. V lost 4 bases and J 1 base, leaving 13 bases between the germline ends. In germline, CDR1 is KGHDR, CDR2 SFDVKD. The DNA for the CDR3 is TGTGCCACCAGTGACACGCAGGGTTTTTCCTACAATGAGCAGTTCTTC. Translation gives CATSDTQGFSYNEQFF.

The chain carries TRBV6-4 and TRBJ1-1; D uncertain. Germline lookup yields CDR1 MRHNA and CDR2 SNTAGT. Trimming shortened V by 3 bases and J by 0 bases, and 11 bases separated the two germline ends. The CDR3 loop spans 15 amino acids. CDR3 nucleotide sequence: TGTGCCAGCAGTGAGGGCAGCCTCTTGAACACTGAAGCTTTCTTT. This codes for CASSEGSLLNTEAFF.

The gene calls are TRBV7-2 and TRBJ2-7, with D unresolved. Trimming pared 2 bases from V and 0 bases from J, leaving 8 bases between. The CDR3 is 14 residues long. The V gene's germline CDR1 is SGHTA and CDR2 FQGNSA. The CDR3 is CASSLTQSSYEQYF. Written as DNA, the CDR3 is TGTGCCAGCAGCTTAACACAGAGCTCCTACGAGCAGTACTTC.

The chain joins TRBV28 to TRBJ1-5; D is uncertain. V was clipped by 0 bases and J by 1 base, with 7 bases between them. Germline values: CDR1 MDHEN, CDR2 SYDVKM. The length of the CDR3 is 15 residues. The DNA of the CDR3 is TGTGCCAGCAGTTTATGGGGAGGCAGCAATCAGCCCCAGCATTTT. Amino acids: CASSLWGGSNQPQHF.

The chain uses TRBV7-3 and TRBJ2-1; TRBD2 matches at 8 bases. CDR1 SGHTA and CDR2 FQGTGA come from the germline V gene. V shed 4 bases, J shed 9 bases, and the junction held 8 bases outside the gene matches. The CDR3 runs 14 residues. CDR3 DNA sequence: TGTGCCAGCAGCTCCCCCCTCCGGGGGGGTGAGCAGTTCTTC. Translation: CASSSPLRGGEQFF.

The chain is built from TRBV9 and TRBJ2-5, with 12 positions matching TRBD2. This CDR3 contains 16 residues. Germline CDR1 reads SGDLS; CDR2 reads YYNGEE. V shed 4 bases and J 1 base; nucleotides not matched to a gene: 5. CDR3 in amino acids: CASSLRTSGAQETQYF. For the CDR3, the DNA is TGTGCCAGCAGCCTAAGGACTAGCGGGGCCCAAGAGACCCAGTACTTC.

V gene TRBV5-1 combines with J gene TRBJ1-4, with a tentative D call TRBD1 (5 bases). Trimming removed 0 bases from V and 7 bases from J, with 13 bases in between. In germline, CDR1 is SGHRS, CDR2 YFSETQ. CDR3 length: 15 residues. The DNA for the CDR3 is TGCGCCAGCAGCTTGGAGGGGCACATTAGTGAAAAACTGTTTTTT. This gives the protein CASSLEGHISEKLFF.

The rearrangement joins TRBV28 to TRBJ1-5; 7 bases fit TRBD1. This CDR3 has 15 amino acids. J lost 5 bases, V lost 6 bases, and 10 bases had no gene match. Looked up from germline, CDR1 is MDHEN and CDR2 is SYDVKM. CDR3 sequence: CASRPGGQEYQPQHF. The CDR3 region has the DNA TGTGCCAGCAGACCGGGCGGACAGGAGTATCAGCCCCAGCATTTT.

This clone has only one observation. CDR3 residues: CASSGGQSNQPQHF. The CDR3 region has the DNA TGCGCCAGCAGTGGCGGGCAGAGCAATCAGCCCCAGCATTTT. The rearrangement links TRBV10-2 to TRBJ1-5; D gene uncertain. Germline lookup yields CDR1 WSHSY and CDR2 SAAADI. The V and J ends lost 4 bases and 1 base respectively, with 8 bases between them. The CDR3 loop spans 14 amino acids.

The V call is TRBV10-3, the J call TRBJ2-6, with D possibly being TRBD2 (6 bases). Germline V gene data show CDR1 as ENHRY and CDR2 as SYGVKD. With 5 bases removed from V and 1 base from J, the gap between germline ends came to 12 bases. The CDR3 length is 16 residues. The CDR3 sequence is CAISSGSLSGANVLTF. The CDR3 DNA reads TGTGCCATCAGTTCCGGGAGCCTTTCTGGGGCCAACGTCCTGACTTTC.

The V and J genes are TRBV7-9 and TRBJ1-5; tentative D call: TRBD1 (5 bases). The CDR3 is 15 residues long. V lost 5 bases to trimming and J lost 2 bases, with 13 bases between them. Germline V gene sequence: CDR1 SEHNR, CDR2 FQNEAQ (reference sequence). DNA for the CDR3: TGTGCCAGCAGCCCAGGGTTGTTCGGCAATCAGCCCCAGCATTTT. Its protein product is CASSPGLFGNQPQHF.

This chain uses TRBV28 with TRBJ2-5, with a tentative D call TRBD1 (5 bases). Germline lookup yields CDR1 MDHEN and CDR2 SYDVKM. The CDR3 contains 13 residues. V was cut by 6 bases and J by 9 bases, with 17 bases left in between. The CDR3 protein is CASRPRAQGSQYF. For the CDR3, the DNA is TGTGCCAGCAGGCCCAGGGCTCAAGGATCCCAGTACTTC.

The gene calls are TRBV29-1 and TRBJ2-3; 8 bases agree with TRBD2. The CDR3 sequence is 12 residues long. CDR1 and CDR2 from the germline V gene are SQVTM and ANQGSEA. With 6 bases clipped from V and 2 bases from J, the junction kept 1 base outside the gene matches. CDR3 sequence reads: CSVRGDTDTQYF. DNA for the CDR3: TGCAGCGTGCGGGGGGACACAGATACGCAGTATTTT.

The chain joins TRBV7-8 to TRBJ1-2; D is undetermined. This CDR3 comprises 12 residues. The V end was cut by 5 bases, the J end by 5 bases, with 9 bases between. Germline lookup yields CDR1 SGHVS and CDR2 FQNEAQ. The CDR3 is CASSPSGYGYTF. The CDR3 nucleotides read TGTGCCAGCAGCCCCTCGGGGTATGGCTACACCTTC.